The rows below give T cell receptor beta chains drawn from one sample of a study of shared clonotypes between healthy human individuals. The repertoire was sequenced with immunoSEQ multiplex PCR; TCRdb's copy has only in-frame clones and lacks some. The repertoire holds some 2,000,000 clones, roughly 94% seen once, with about 1.1% in the top ten. Specimen: naive CD8+ T cells sorted from blood. Receptors originate from a man younger than 30 in good health. CDR3s include the opening cysteine and the closing phenylalanine or tryptophan. Each record gives: clone size, D gene, J gene, V gene, CDR3 DNA, CDR3 protein. A D gene is named only where the DNA matches it firmly. Expanded clones are given a class, and other clones once, few, many or no size at all.

abundance: few
d_gene: NA
j_gene: TRBJ1-1
v_gene: TRBV30
CDR3nt: TGTGCCTGGAGTGTAGAGGGGAACTCTGAAGCTTTCTTT
CDR3aa: CAWSVEGNSEAFF

abundance: NA
d_gene: NA
j_gene: TRBJ1-5
v_gene: TRBV30
CDR3nt: TGTGCCTGGAGGCTGACAGGAGGGAGCAATCAGCCCCAGCATTTT
CDR3aa: CAWRLTGGSNQPQHF

abundance: NA
d_gene: TRBD2
j_gene: TRBJ2-3
v_gene: TRBV7-6
CDR3nt: TGTGCCAGCAGCTTACTAGCGGGGACAGATACGCAGTATTTT
CDR3aa: CASSLLAGTDTQYF

abundance: NA
d_gene: NA
j_gene: TRBJ2-7
v_gene: TRBV7-9
CDR3nt: TGTGCCAGCAGCTTAGTGGAGAATACCTACGAGCAGTACTTC
CDR3aa: CASSLVENTYEQYF

abundance: NA
d_gene: TRBD2
j_gene: TRBJ2-7
v_gene: TRBV30
CDR3nt: TGTGCCTGGAGTCCCGGTCTAGCGGGTAGCTCCTACGAGCAGTACTTC
CDR3aa: CAWSPGLAGSSYEQYF

abundance: NA
d_gene: NA
j_gene: TRBJ2-7
v_gene: TRBV6-1
CDR3nt: TGTGCCAGCAGTGAAAGTATGGGCTACGAGCAGTACTTC
CDR3aa: CASSESMGYEQYF

abundance: NA
d_gene: TRBD1
j_gene: TRBJ2-2
v_gene: TRBV7-9
CDR3nt: TGTGCCAGCAGCTTTACCGGGACAGGAGAAACCGGGGAGCTGTTTTTT
CDR3aa: CASSFTGTGETGELFF

abundance: NA
d_gene: NA
j_gene: TRBJ2-7
v_gene: TRBV9
CDR3nt: TGTGCCAGCAGCCCCTACTCGGGGAACCCCTACGAGCAGTACTTC
CDR3aa: CASSPYSGNPYEQYF

abundance: NA
d_gene: TRBD1
j_gene: TRBJ2-1
v_gene: TRBV6-5
CDR3nt: TGTGCCAGCAGTTATAGGACAGGGTTTGAGCAGTTCTTC
CDR3aa: CASSYRTGFEQFF

abundance: NA
d_gene: NA
j_gene: TRBJ2-3
v_gene: TRBV9
CDR3nt: TGTGCCAGCAGCGCTAACCCCCCGTTTAGGGCAGATACGCAGTATTTT
CDR3aa: CASSANPPFRADTQYF

abundance: NA
d_gene: TRBD1
j_gene: TRBJ1-2
v_gene: TRBV2
CDR3nt: TGTGCCAGCAGTGGGACAGGGACGATAAGCTATGGCTACACCTTC
CDR3aa: CASSGTGTISYGYTF

abundance: once
d_gene: NA
j_gene: TRBJ2-7
v_gene: TRBV6-1
CDR3nt: TGTGCCAGCAGTGAAAGCTTCCGGACTGGGGACTACGAGCAGTACTTC
CDR3aa: CASSESFRTGDYEQYF

abundance: NA
d_gene: TRBD1
j_gene: TRBJ2-7
v_gene: TRBV7-9
CDR3nt: TGTGCCAGCAGCACCAGGACAGGGGAAGCCTACGAGCAGTACTTC
CDR3aa: CASSTRTGEAYEQYF

abundance: NA
d_gene: NA
j_gene: TRBJ2-7
v_gene: TRBV11-2
CDR3nt: TGTGCCAGCAGCCCCGGGACTCCCGCCATGGAGCAGTACTTC
CDR3aa: CASSPGTPAMEQYF

abundance: NA
d_gene: TRBD1
j_gene: TRBJ2-3
v_gene: TRBV4-1
CDR3nt: TGCGCCAGCAGCCAAGATATGGGGACAGGGGTATCAGATACGCAGTATTTT
CDR3aa: CASSQDMGTGVSDTQYF

abundance: NA
d_gene: TRBD2
j_gene: TRBJ2-3
v_gene: TRBV6-5
CDR3nt: TGTGCCAGCAGCAGCGGGGGGGCCTCGTTAGATACGCAGTATTTT
CDR3aa: CASSSGGASLDTQYF

abundance: NA
d_gene: TRBD2
j_gene: TRBJ2-1
v_gene: TRBV5-1
CDR3nt: TGCGCCAGCAGCTTTCCTAGCGGGGGCCACAATGAGCAGTTCTTC
CDR3aa: CASSFPSGGHNEQFF

abundance: NA
d_gene: NA
j_gene: TRBJ1-2
v_gene: TRBV7-9
CDR3nt: TGTGCCAGCAGCTACCGGGACCTGTCGGGAGGCTACACCTTC
CDR3aa: CASSYRDLSGGYTF

abundance: NA
d_gene: NA
j_gene: TRBJ2-7
v_gene: TRBV2
CDR3nt: TGTGCCTCACTACAGCCGGGGAGGACCTACGAGCAGTACTTC
CDR3aa: CASLQPGRTYEQYF

abundance: NA
d_gene: NA
j_gene: TRBJ1-2
v_gene: TRBV5-4
CDR3nt: TGTGCCAGCAACCTAGGACCAAACGGCTACACCTTC
CDR3aa: CASNLGPNGYTF

abundance: NA
d_gene: NA
j_gene: TRBJ2-1
v_gene: TRBV7-9
CDR3nt: TGTGCCAGCAGCTCAACGACAGGAAACAATGAGCAGTTCTTC
CDR3aa: CASSSTTGNNEQFF

abundance: NA
d_gene: NA
j_gene: TRBJ1-4
v_gene: TRBV9
CDR3nt: TGTGCCAGCAGCGTAGACGGGGGGCCGAATGAAAAACTGTTTTTT
CDR3aa: CASSVDGGPNEKLFF

abundance: NA
d_gene: NA
j_gene: TRBJ2-5
v_gene: TRBV12-5
CDR3nt: TGTGCTAGTGGTTCTTCGGAACCCAGGAGAGAAGAGACCCAGTACTTC
CDR3aa: CASGSSEPRREETQYF

abundance: once
d_gene: TRBD2
j_gene: TRBJ2-7
v_gene: TRBV4-3
CDR3nt: TGCGCCAGCAGTCAAGGTAGCGGGAGCTACGAGCAGTACTTC
CDR3aa: CASSQGSGSYEQYF

abundance: NA
d_gene: NA
j_gene: TRBJ1-5
v_gene: TRBV5-4
CDR3nt: TGTGCCAGCAGCCCGGGCAGGGGCGGCAATCAGCCCCAGCATTTT
CDR3aa: CASSPGRGGNQPQHF

abundance: NA
d_gene: TRBD1
j_gene: TRBJ2-2
v_gene: TRBV7-6
CDR3nt: TGTGCCAGCAACCGGGGGACAGGGAGCACCGGGGAGCTGTTTTTT
CDR3aa: CASNRGTGSTGELFF

abundance: NA
d_gene: TRBD1
j_gene: TRBJ1-2
v_gene: TRBV2
CDR3nt: TGTGCCAGCACGGGGACAGGGGACTTCGGCTACACCTTC
CDR3aa: CASTGTGDFGYTF